Below are 17 T cell receptor beta chains sequenced from a single sample in a study of early T cells in non-severe SARS-CoV-2 infection. TCRdb re-called the 5' RACE reads through MiXCR, storing one row per CDR3 protein. The sample includes tens of thousands of distinct CDR3 sequences, roughly an eighth of them seen just once. Sequencing was performed on whole blood. The source is an adult who was a healthcare worker with PCR-confirmed SARS-CoV-2 infection or an uninfected control (not recorded which).

This clonotype has just a few counts. The chain employs TRBV11-2 and TRBJ2-7; 7 positions match TRBD1. Germline V lookup: CDR1 SGHAT, CDR2 FQNNGV. The CDR3 is 14 residues long. With V trimmed by 2 bases and J by 5 bases, 6 bases remained unmatched. Written as DNA, the CDR3 is TGTGCCAGCAGCTTAAAAAGGGGGCTAAACGAGCAGTACTTC. Encoded protein: CASSLKRGLNEQYF.

Ten or more counts support this clonotype. The rearrangement uses TRBV2 and TRBJ2-4; 7 bases match TRBD1. The germline gives CDR1 SNHLY, CDR2 FYNNEI. Trimming at V came to 7 bases and at J to 2 bases, leaving 5 bases not matched to a gene. The CDR3 spans 14 residues. CDR3 DNA sequence: TGTGCCAGCATCCCAGGGGGATCCAAAAACATTCAGTACTTC. Translating gives CASIPGGSKNIQYF.

This clonotype has ten or more counts. The chain has TRBV5-1 and TRBJ2-1; TRBD2 aligns across 7 bases. Germline values: CDR1 SGHRS, CDR2 YFSETQ. The V gene end was trimmed by 2 bases and the J gene end by 7 bases; junction bases not matched to a gene: 12. The CDR3 is made up of 16 amino acids. CDR3: CASSFISRGVRNEQFF. DNA of the CDR3: TGCGCCAGCAGCTTTATCTCTCGGGGGGTTAGGAATGAGCAGTTCTTC.

Ten or more counts support this clonotype. The rearrangement joins TRBV12-3 or TRBV12-4 to TRBJ2-3; D is unclear. The CDR3 is made up of 13 amino acids. Deletions cut 0 bases from V and 5 bases from J, with 6 bases between. The CDR3 DNA is TGTGCCAGCAGTTTAGCCGCGAAAGATACGCAGTATTTT. Translating gives CASSLAAKDTQYF.

There are a few counts of this clonotype. The chain has TRBV15 and TRBJ1-6, with unresolved D. Germline CDR1 reads LNHNV; CDR2 reads YYDKDF (reference sequence). The length of the CDR3 is 15 residues. Trimming took 5 bases from V and 0 from J, leaving 8 bases between them. The CDR3 loop reads CATSSRSSYNSPLHF. The CDR3 nucleotides are TGTGCCACCAGCTCCCGAAGCTCCTATAATTCACCCCTCCACTTT.

This clonotype appeared many times. This chain connects TRBV25-1 to TRBJ1-4, with a possible D match to TRBD1 (6 bases). The CDR3 sequence is 14 residues long. Germline CDR1 MGHDK, CDR2 SYGVNS. V was pared by 9 bases and J by 7 bases, with 18 bases between. The DNA for the CDR3 is TGTGCCAGTGGCCGGGGGGGCGGTGGTGAAAAACTGTTTTTT. Amino acid sequence: CASGRGGGGEKLFF. The full variable domain, with the rest looked up from reference TRBV25-1 and TRBJ1-4, is EADIYQTPRYLVIGTGKKITLECSQTMGHDKMYWYQQDPGMELHLIHYSYGVNSTEKGDLSSESTVSRIRTEHFPLTLESARPSHTSQYLCASGRGGGGEKLFFGSGTQLSVL.

About this clonotype itself: Since a far larger clone is one base different, this is likely a read error. The chain is built from TRBV6-5 and TRBJ2-3; D might be TRBD2 (5 bases). There are 13 residues in the CDR3. The germline V gene encodes CDR1 MNHEY and CDR2 SVGAGI. V dropped 6 bases and J dropped 0 bases, with 7 bases sitting between them. CDR3 amino acids: CASRGGSTDTQYF. In DNA, the CDR3 is TGTGCCAGCAGAGGCGGGAGCACAGATACGCAGTATTTT.

In its sample, this clonotype was seen many times. The V gene is TRBV5-1, the J gene TRBJ2-7, with D uncertain. V dropped 4 bases and J dropped 4 bases, with 12 bases sitting between them. There are 13 residues in the CDR3. CDR1 is SGHRS, CDR2 YFSETQ, per germline. The CDR3 protein is CASSLEDGYEQYF. The CDR3 DNA follows: TGCGCCAGCAGCCTCGAAGACGGTTACGAGCAGTACTTC.

Ten or more counts support this clonotype. The rearrangement uses TRBV7-9 and TRBJ2-7; the match to TRBD1 covers 9 bases. Germline V gene lookup returns CDR1 SEHNR and CDR2 FQNEAQ (reference sequence). The length of the CDR3 is 15 residues. After removal of 4 bases from V and 1 base from J, the junction contained 5 bases not matched to a gene. The CDR3 DNA follows: TGTGCCAGCAGCTCCGGGACAGGGTGGTCCTACGAGCAGTACTTC. Amino acids: CASSSGTGWSYEQYF.

This clonotype was picked up many times. The chain combines TRBV2 with TRBJ1-3, with TRBD1 matching over 7 bases. Germline lookup yields CDR1 SNHLY and CDR2 FYNNEI. The CDR3 consists of 14 residues. V lost 6 bases to trimming and J lost 0 bases; unmatched junction nucleotides: 2. In nucleotides, the CDR3 is TGTGCCAGCAGGGACAGGCTCTCTGGAAACACCATATATTTT. Translated, it gives CASRDRLSGNTIYF.

This clonotype occurred many times. This chain links TRBV28 with TRBJ1-2, with a tentative D call TRBD1 (6 bases). The CDR3 runs to 13 residues. The germline CDR1 and CDR2 sequences are MDHEN and SYDVKM. With 4 bases removed from V and 5 bases from J, the gap between germline ends came to 11 bases. The CDR3, as DNA: TGTGCCAGCAGTTCGCCGGACAGTTATGGCTACACCTTC. The encoded protein is CASSSPDSYGYTF.

This clonotype was detected many times. The rearrangement joins TRBV10-2 to TRBJ1-1, with a weak D call TRBD1 (5 bases). The germline CDR1 and CDR2 sequences are WSHSY and SAAADI. V lost 3 bases and J lost 4, with 12 bases in between. This CDR3 is 14 amino acids long. This CDR3 reads CASSDQGLGTEAFF. The CDR3 region has the DNA TGCGCCAGCAGTGATCAGGGCTTAGGCACTGAAGCTTTCTTT.

This clonotype appeared many times. This chain links TRBV20-1 with TRBJ2-7, with no clear D. The J call is uncertain, as TRBJ2-4 better fits the DNA end. Germline V gene data show CDR1 as DFQATT and CDR2 as SNEGSKA (reference sequence). The CDR3 is 11 amino acids. The CDR3 spells CSGSDQNIQYF. For the CDR3, the DNA is TGCAGTGGGAGTGATCAAAACATTCAGTACTTC.

This clonotype was detected many times. The chain has TRBV12-3 or TRBV12-4 and TRBJ1-5, with 7 bases identical to TRBD1. Trimming took 3 bases from V and 4 from J; bases not matched to a gene: 6. This CDR3 is built from 15 residues. The CDR3 bases are TGTGCCAGCAGTTTGACAGGGAAGGAGAATCAGCCCCAGCATTTT. It is translated as CASSLTGKENQPQHF.

This clonotype was picked up many times. The junction and the germline gene differ at one end; a read error may be behind it. CDR3 sequence: CASSPHSDSGANVLTF. In DNA form, the CDR3 reads TGTGCCAGCAGCCCACACAGCGACTCTGGTGCCAACGTCCTGACTTTC. The chain combines TRBV6-2 or TRBV6-3 with TRBJ2-6; the D is unclear. The germline CDR1 and CDR2 sequences are MNHEY and SVGEGT. The CDR3 contains 16 residues.

This clonotype was seen repeatedly, ten times or more. The chain joins TRBV28 to TRBJ2-1, with a weak D call TRBD1 (6 bases). CDR1 and CDR2 from the germline V gene are MDHEN and SYDVKM. CDR3 length equals 12 residues. Trimming left V 8 bases short and J 1 base short, with 6 bases between. The CDR3 nucleotides read TGTGCCAGCGGGACATCCTACAATGAGCAGTTCTTC. Amino acids: CASGTSYNEQFF.

The rearrangement links TRBV9 to TRBJ1-4; D gene unclear. Germline V gene sequence: CDR1 SGDLS, CDR2 YYNGEE. V was shortened by 5 bases and J by 0 bases, with 8 bases between the two germline ends. This CDR3 has 14 amino acids. CDR3 sequence: CASSQHATNEKLFF. The CDR3 nucleotides read TGTGCCAGCAGTCAGCATGCAACTAATGAAAAACTGTTTTTT.